The 19 T cell receptor beta chains below were found in one sample sequenced in a study of identical twins. TCRdb redid the calling of the 5' RACE reads with MiXCR, one entry per CDR3 protein. The sample has 700,000 to 950,000 distinct CDR3 sequences; roughly 12% are singletons. The same specimen was also included in a second study, on yellow fever vaccine responses in identical twins.

Sequenced material: PBMCs. The receptors stem from a woman aged 18-29 years in good health.

This sequence joins TRBV3-1 and TRBJ1-2; D is uncertain. CDR3 length equals 12 residues. Germline CDR1 reads LGHDT; CDR2 reads YNNKEL (reference sequence). Trimming pared 1 base from V and 8 bases from J, leaving 8 bases between. DNA for the CDR3: TGTGCCAGCAGCCAAGCCCAGTGGGGCTACACCTTC. The encoded protein is CASSQAQWGYTF.

This chain links TRBV28 with TRBJ2-1; D might be TRBD1 or TRBD2, each matching 5 bases. The length of the CDR3 is 17 residues. Germline-derived CDR1 and CDR2 are MDHEN and SYDVKM. The V end lost 2 bases, the J end lost 7 bases, and 21 bases lay between the germline ends. CDR3 amino acids: CASSLTHGTLGLNEQFF. In nucleotides, the CDR3 is TGTGCCAGCAGTTTAACTCACGGGACCCTGGGGTTGAATGAGCAGTTCTTC.

V and J are TRBV6-5 and TRBJ2-7; 7 nucleotides line up with TRBD1. Germline CDR1 is MNHEY and CDR2 is SVGAGI. With 0 bases clipped from V and 5 bases from J, the junction kept 4 bases outside the gene matches. The CDR3 length is 14 residues. CDR3 protein: CASSYSDRVHEQYF. CDR3 DNA sequence: TGTGCCAGCAGTTACTCCGACAGGGTCCACGAGCAGTACTTC.

In its sample, this clonotype was seen a few times. The genes are TRBV28 and TRBJ2-6; D is unresolved. There are 12 residues in the CDR3. Trimming removed 2 bases at V and 10 bases at J, with 6 bases between. Germline assignment: CDR1 MDHEN and CDR2 SYDVKM. The CDR3 region is CASSLPTNVLTF. CDR3 nucleotide sequence: TGTGCCAGCAGTTTACCTACTAACGTCCTGACTTTC.

The rearrangement uses TRBV6-5 and TRBJ2-2; 11 bases are a match to TRBD1. This CDR3 region has 16 residues. V lost 2 bases to trimming and J lost 6 bases; unmatched junction nucleotides: 5. The germline V gene has CDR1 MNHEY and CDR2 SVGAGI. CDR3 protein: CASSYTDRGHPGELFF. The CDR3 nucleotides read TGTGCCAGCAGTTACACGGACAGGGGGCATCCCGGGGAGCTGTTTTTT.

The table lists this clonotype with a few counts. The V call is TRBV29-1, the J call TRBJ2-3, with TRBD2 matching 10 bases. CDR3 length equals 14 residues. Trimming at V came to 6 bases and at J to 1 base, leaving 4 bases not matched to a gene. Germline CDR1 reads SQVTM; CDR2 reads ANQGSEA. CDR3 nucleotides: TGCAGCGTCGCTGGGACTAGCGGCACAGATACGCAGTATTTT. This codes for CSVAGTSGTDTQYF.

The chain employs TRBV5-1 and TRBJ2-1, with TRBD1 as a possible D gene (6 bases). CDR3 length: 16 amino acids. Trimming pared 1 base from V and 9 bases from J, leaving 20 bases between. Germline CDR1 is SGHRS and CDR2 is YFSETQ. The CDR3 loop reads CASSLQDPAGGSEQFF. The CDR3 nucleotides read TGCGCCAGCAGCTTGCAGGACCCTGCTGGGGGCTCTGAGCAGTTCTTC.

In DNA, the CDR3 is TGTGCCAGCAGCCCGAAGTCGGGGCGGGAGCAGTACGTC. Residues: CASSPKSGREQYV. The rearrangement uses TRBV7-9 and TRBJ2-7; D assignment may be TRBD1 or TRBD2 (5 bases each). Deletions cut 5 bases from V and 7 bases from J, with 15 bases between. Germline V gene data show CDR1 as SEHNR and CDR2 as FQNEAQ (reference sequence). This CDR3 comprises 13 residues.

This clonotype was seen more than once but under ten times. The J gene is TRBJ1-6, the V gene TRBV5-1, with 10 positions matching TRBD1. V lost 4 bases to trimming and J lost 6 bases; unmatched junction nucleotides: 7. Germline-derived CDR1 and CDR2 are SGHRS and YFSETQ. The CDR3 has 16 residues. The CDR3 sequence is CASSPGQGVVNSPLHF. The CDR3 region has the DNA TGCGCCAGCAGCCCAGGACAGGGGGTGGTTAATTCACCCCTCCACTTT.

This sequence joins TRBV7-9 and TRBJ2-6; the D is unclear. Trimming took 7 bases from V and 0 from J, leaving 7 bases between them. The CDR3 is 14 residues long. The V gene's germline CDR1 is SEHNR and CDR2 FQNEAQ (reference sequence). In DNA form, the CDR3 reads TGTGCCAGCATCCGTATCTCTGGGGCCAACGTCCTGACTTTC. Its protein product is CASIRISGANVLTF.

This clonotype was recorded at least ten times. J is TRBJ2-6 and V is TRBV11-2; D not resolved. This CDR3 spans 18 amino acids. Between the trimmed V and J ends, which lost 6 bases and 3 bases, there was a span of 21 bases. Germline V gene sequence: CDR1 SGHAT, CDR2 FQNNGV. CDR3 protein: CASSFGFGVPGGANVLTF. The CDR3 coding sequence is TGTGCCAGCAGTTTTGGGTTTGGTGTCCCTGGTGGGGCCAACGTCCTGACTTTC.

This chain links TRBV11-2 with TRBJ1-1; D gene ambiguous. CDR3 length: 13 residues. The germline gives CDR1 SGHAT, CDR2 FQNNGV. The germline V and J ends were trimmed by 1 base and 7 bases, with 10 bases remaining between them. Here the CDR3 DNA reads TGTGCCAGCAGCTTAGGATTGAACGTTGAAGCTTTCTTT. The encoded protein is CASSLGLNVEAFF.

About this clonotype itself: One junction end does not reproduce the germline sequence, and a read error may be involved. The chain joins TRBV3-1 to TRBJ2-3; weak D call: TRBD2 (5 bases). This CDR3 has 16 amino acids. Per germline, CDR1 LGHDT and CDR2 YNNKEL (reference sequence). The CDR3 nucleotides read TGTGCCAGCAGCCAAGCCAGCGGAGCGAGCACAGATACGCGGTATTTT. Protein sequence: CASSQASGASTDTRYF.

This sequence joins TRBV7-9 and TRBJ1-2, with no clear D. This CDR3 has 15 residues. Between the trimmed V and J ends, which lost 0 bases and 6 bases, there was a span of 14 bases. Germline CDR1 is SEHNR and CDR2 is FQNEAQ (reference sequence). CDR3: CASSLAKGEYDGYTF. In DNA, the CDR3 is TGTGCCAGCAGCTTAGCCAAGGGAGAGTACGATGGCTACACCTTC. The full variable domain, its missing parts supplied by reference TRBV7-9 and TRBJ1-2, is DTGVSQNPRHKITKRGQNVTFRCDPISEHNRLYWYRQTLGQGPEFLTYFQNEAQLEKSRLLSDRFSAERPKGSFSTLEIQRTEQGDSAMYLCASSLAKGEYDGYTFGSGTRLTVV.

J is TRBJ2-1 and V is TRBV5-1; D unclear. The CDR3 is made up of 15 amino acids. Trimming left V 0 bases short and J 5 bases short, with 12 bases between. Looked up from germline, CDR1 is SGHRS and CDR2 is YFSETQ. CDR3 sequence: CASSLDRNNHNEQFF. The CDR3 nucleotides are TGCGCCAGCAGCTTGGACCGTAACAACCACAATGAGCAGTTCTTC.

V usage is TRBV6-5 and J usage is TRBJ2-3, with TRBD1 as a possible D gene (5 bases). This CDR3 has 12 amino acids. With 10 bases removed from V and 4 bases from J, the gap between germline ends came to 12 bases. The germline V gene encodes CDR1 MNHEY and CDR2 SVGAGI. Here the CDR3 reads CATLRVPDTQYF. The DNA for the CDR3 is TGTGCCACACTCAGGGTCCCAGATACGCAGTATTTT.

A few counts support this clonotype. The genes are TRBV7-8 and TRBJ2-1, with a tentative D call TRBD2 (6 bases). The germline gives CDR1 SGHVS, CDR2 FQNEAQ. The CDR3 totals 14 residues. Trimming removed 4 bases at V and 7 bases at J, with 14 bases between. CDR3 sequence reads: CASSSRDFANEQFF. In DNA, the CDR3 is TGTGCCAGCAGCTCAAGGGACTTCGCAAATGAGCAGTTCTTC.

This clonotype was seen only a few times. V usage is TRBV11-2 and J usage is TRBJ2-1; D remains ambiguous. CDR1 is SGHAT and CDR2 is FQNNGV in the germline V gene. The V end lost 3 bases, the J end lost 3 bases, and 9 bases lay between the germline ends. The CDR3 runs to 14 residues. CDR3 sequence: CASSFSLGYNEQFF. The CDR3 DNA sequence: TGTGCCAGCAGCTTTTCCTTAGGCTACAATGAGCAGTTCTTC.

This clonotype has more than one count but fewer than ten. This sequence joins TRBV11-1 and TRBJ2-7; possibly TRBD2 for D (6 bases). The germline CDR1 and CDR2 sequences are SGHAT and FQDESV (reference sequence). Deletions cut 5 bases from V and 3 bases from J, with 14 bases between. This CDR3 contains 14 residues. This CDR3 reads CASSQGPSDYEQYF. Here the CDR3 DNA reads TGTGCCAGCAGCCAAGGGCCTAGCGACTACGAGCAGTACTTC.